The rows below give T cell receptor beta chains drawn from one sample of a study of CD8+CD57+ T cells in acquired aplastic anemia. TCRdb passed the reads through MiXCR, listing each CDR3 protein once. The table has approximately 99,000 distinct CDR3 sequences, less than 65% seen once. Source material: sorted CD4+, CD8+, or CD8+CD57+ T cells (not recorded which) from PBMCs. The origin of the receptors is a human donor in good health, serving as a control. Both conserved end residues are part of each CDR3. The D gene is left open where the match is weak. The listing skips clone size in some rows; elsewhere it reads once, few, many or a size class.

V gene	D gene	clone size	J gene	CDR3 DNA	CDR3 protein
TRBV19	NA	few	TRBJ1-5	TGTGCCACTAGACCGGGACTTTCGACTCAGCCCCAGCATTTT	CATRPGLSTQPQHF
TRBV2	NA	NA	TRBJ1-5	TGTGCCAGCAGATCCCAGGGAGGAAGTCAGCCCCAGCATTTT	CASRSQGGSQPQHF
TRBV27	NA	few	TRBJ1-5	TGTGCCAGCAGTTCATATACAGGGAATAGCAATCAGCCCCAGCATTTT	CASSSYTGNSNQPQHF
TRBV5-6	TRBD1	NA	TRBJ1-2	TGTACCAGCAGCTTGGTAGCAGGGGGGCCCTATGGCTACACCTTC	CTSSLVAGGPYGYTF
TRBV24-1	NA	NA	TRBJ1-2	TGTGCCACCAGTGATTCATATGGCTACACCTTC	CATSDSYGYTF
TRBV10-3	NA	NA	TRBJ1-1	TGTGCCATCAGTGAGGTCAGGGACACTGAAGCTTTCTTT	CAISEVRDTEAFF
TRBV27	NA	many	TRBJ2-7	TGTGCCAGCAGTCCCATTGGACCCGCCGAGCAGTACTTC	CASSPIGPAEQYF
TRBV20-1	NA	NA	TRBJ2-5	TGCAGTGCCAGGGTCTTACAAGAGACCCAGTACTTC	CSARVLQETQYF
TRBV9	NA	few	TRBJ2-7	TGTGCCAGCAGCGTAGTTTCGTCGGACGAGCAGTACTTC	CASSVVSSDEQYF
TRBV30	NA	many	TRBJ2-7	TGTGCCTACCGCTCGGCAGGGACCTACGAGCAGTACTTC	CAYRSAGTYEQYF
TRBV20-1	NA	NA	TRBJ2-7	TGCAGTGCTAAACCCGGGTCCGCCTACGAGCAGTACTTC	CSAKPGSAYEQYF
TRBV7-9	NA	many	TRBJ2-7	TGTGCCAGCAGCGATACTAGCAACCACGAGCAGTACTTC	CASSDTSNHEQYF
TRBV7-2	TRBD2	many	TRBJ2-1	TGTGCCAGTGCACTAGCGGGGGTATACAATGAGCAGTTCTTC	CASALAGVYNEQFF
TRBV2	NA	many	TRBJ2-3	TGTGCCAGCAGTGAAGAGTACGGGGTCAGAGATACGCAGTATTTT	CASSEEYGVRDTQYF
TRBV19	TRBD2	many	TRBJ2-5	TGTGCCAGTAGTCTCGGGGGGCCGGGGGGGTACGAGGAGACCCAGTACTTC	CASSLGGPGGYEETQYF
TRBV2	NA	few	TRBJ2-7	TGTGCCAGCTTGGGGAGCTCCTACGAGCAGTACTTC	CASLGSSYEQYF
TRBV20-1	TRBD2	many	TRBJ2-3	TGCAGTGCCTTAGGACTAGCGGGGAGCACAGATACGCAGTATTTT	CSALGLAGSTDTQYF
TRBV10-3	TRBD2	many	TRBJ2-1	TGTGCCATCAGTGATAGCACTAGCGGGGGGGCCGATGAGCAGTTCTTC	CAISDSTSGGADEQFF
TRBV27	NA	many	TRBJ1-1	TGTGCCAGCAGTTTATCGGGGTCCAATGAAGCTTTCTTT	CASSLSGSNEAFF
TRBV25-1	NA	NA	TRBJ2-7	TGTGCCAGCAGTGCTAGAGTACAGGGGGGGTACGAGCAGTACTTC	CASSARVQGGYEQYF
TRBV27	NA	many	TRBJ2-5	TGTGCCAGCGGGTTGACAGGCCAAGAGACCCAGTACTTC	CASGLTGQETQYF
TRBV27	TRBD2	NA	TRBJ2-7	TGTGCCAGCAGTTCTCTAGCGGGGGTGGAGAAGTACTTC	CASSSLAGVEKYF
TRBV19	NA	NA	TRBJ2-2	TGTGCCAGTAGTCCACAGGGAGTGAACACCGGGGAGCTGTTTTTT	CASSPQGVNTGELFF
TRBV4-1	TRBD1	many	TRBJ1-6	TGCGCCAGCAGCCAAGATCCCGGAGGGACAGGGGTCGGGATCTATAATTCACCCCTCCACTTT	CASSQDPGGTGVGIYNSPLHF
TRBV2	NA	NA	TRBJ2-3	TGTGCCAGCATTCAACGGGTCACAGATACGCAGTATTTT	CASIQRVTDTQYF
TRBV7-6	TRBD1	many	TRBJ1-4	TGTGCCAGCCGACAGGGTATGGATGAAAAACTGTTTTTT	CASRQGMDEKLFF
TRBV27	TRBD1	NA	TRBJ1-2	TGTGCCAGCACCGCCGGACAGGGGGGGTATGGCTACACCTTC	CASTAGQGGYGYTF
TRBV10-3	NA	NA	TRBJ2-5	TGTGCCATCAGTGATGTCGGGACCCAGTACTTC	CAISDVGTQYF
TRBV30	TRBD1	many	TRBJ2-7	TGTGCCTGGAGTGGCGGACAGGGGTACGAGCAGTACTTC	CAWSGGQGYEQYF
TRBV25-1	NA	many	TRBJ1-1	TGTGCCAGCAGTTTTCGCCGGGGTGGGGAACCTGAAGCTTTCTTT	CASSFRRGGEPEAFF
TRBV14	NA	many	TRBJ1-4	TGTGCCAGCAGCCCCGCCGATGAAAAACTGTTTTTT	CASSPADEKLFF
TRBV4-2	NA	many	TRBJ2-7	TGTGCCAGCAGCCAAGCCAGATCATACGAGCAGTACTTC	CASSQARSYEQYF
TRBV4-3	NA	many	TRBJ2-7	TGCGCCAGCAGCCAAGATCGGGGGCTCGACGAGCAGTACTTC	CASSQDRGLDEQYF
TRBV27	NA	NA	TRBJ2-5	TGTGCCAGCAGTTTATCGTCGGGCCCCCTAGAGACCCAGTACTTC	CASSLSSGPLETQYF
TRBV5-8	TRBD1	few	TRBJ1-1	TGTGCCAGCAGCGCCACGGGACAGGGGGGAACTGAAGCTTTCTTT	CASSATGQGGTEAFF
TRBV25-1	NA	NA	TRBJ1-5	TGTGCCAGCAGTGCCCCTTCCCATTATACTAATCAGCCCCAGCATTTT	CASSAPSHYTNQPQHF
TRBV2	NA	NA	TRBJ1-2	TGTGCCAGCAGTGAAGGTTTTCAGGGGGGCTACACCTTC	CASSEGFQGGYTF
TRBV24-1	TRBD1	many	TRBJ2-1	TGTGCCACCAGTGATACAGGGGGCGCGAGGGTTGAGCAGTTCTTC	CATSDTGGARVEQFF
TRBV5-6	TRBD1	many	TRBJ1-1	TGTGCCAGCAGGTTACAGGGGAGACCCACTGAAGCTTTCTTT	CASRLQGRPTEAFF
TRBV10-3	TRBD2	NA	TRBJ2-5	TGTGCCACCGGGGGGCCGGGGGGGTACGAGGAGACCCAGTACTTC	CATGGPGGYEETQYF
TRBV5-1	TRBD1	NA	TRBJ2-5	TGCGCCAGCAGCAGCCGGGACAGGGCCCAAGAGACCCAGTACTTC	CASSSRDRAQETQYF
TRBV29-1	TRBD1	NA	TRBJ2-7	TGCAGTGCGACCGGGACAGGGACCTACGAGCAGTACTTC	CSATGTGTYEQYF
TRBV11-3	NA	NA	TRBJ1-1	TGTGCCAGCAGCTTAGCCTTTGGCAACACTGAAGCTTTCTTT	CASSLAFGNTEAFF
TRBV10-1	NA	NA	TRBJ1-6	TGCGCCAGCAAAGCGGGCTCGGAAAGTTCACCCCTCCACTTT	CASKAGSESSPLHF
TRBV14	TRBD1	NA	TRBJ1-3	TGTGCCAGCAGCCAACTACGGGACAGCCCTCCGGGGAACACCATATATTTT	CASSQLRDSPPGNTIYF
TRBV5-1	TRBD1	NA	TRBJ1-6	TGCGCCAGCAGCTCACGACAGGGGGCTTATTCACCCCTCCACTTT	CASSSRQGAYSPLHF
TRBV4-1	NA	many	TRBJ2-7	TGCGCCAGCAGCCAGGGAGAGAGGACAGTCCTTCTAGGGAAGTACTTC	CASSQGERTVLLGKYF
TRBV4-1	NA	NA	TRBJ1-2	TGCGCCAGCGGCCAAGATCTAATTAGCCTAGGAGAGGGCTACACCTTC	CASGQDLISLGEGYTF
TRBV10-3	NA	NA	TRBJ1-6	TGTGCCAGCAGTTACTCTGCAATCCCAGGACCAGTCGGTTCACCCCTCCACTTT	CASSYSAIPGPVGSPLHF
TRBV7-6	TRBD1	NA	TRBJ2-3	TGTGCCAGCAGCTTAGGGGACAGGGAGGCAGATACGCAGTATTTT	CASSLGDREADTQYF
TRBV7-9	NA	NA	TRBJ1-2	TGTGCCAGGGGGTTCCTCTATGGCTACACCTTC	CARGFLYGYTF
TRBV19	NA	medium-sized	TRBJ1-1	TGTGCCAGTAGTCCCGGGGCGGGCACTGAAGCTTTCTTT	CASSPGAGTEAFF
TRBV15	TRBD1	once	TRBJ2-7	TGTGCCACCAGCAGCCTGGACAGGGGGCTCGAGCAGTACTTC	CATSSLDRGLEQYF
TRBV5-4	NA	many	TRBJ2-7	TGTGCCAGCAGCTTGAGGGGGTCAGCCTACGAGCAGTACTTC	CASSLRGSAYEQYF
TRBV5-1	TRBD2	NA	TRBJ2-5	TGCGCCAGCAGCCAACGACTAGCAGGCGAGACCCAGTACTTC	CASSQRLAGETQYF